These T cell receptor beta chains were read from a single sample in a study of shared clonotypes between healthy human individuals. Profiling relied on immunoSEQ multiplex PCR, and the TCRdb table lists in-frame clones only, not all of them. This table holds 2,500,000 or so clones, 85% to 95% found once. The sequenced sample consisted of naive CD4+ T cells from PBMCs. The receptor set was obtained from a man in his late teens or twenties in good health. Some clones in this sample may be carry-over from other donors' samples. The CDR3 runs from the conserved cysteine through the conserved F or W. A D gene is named only where the DNA matches it firmly. Size is omitted from some rows. Given values are once, few, many or a class for expanded clones.

>TRBV25-1|-|TRBJ1-2|-
TGTGCCAGCAGTGGGGGGACGTACTATGGCTACACCTTC
CASSGGTYYGYTF
>TRBV18|-|TRBJ2-7|TRBD2
TGTGCCAGCTCACCACCGGGATTCAGGACTAGCGGTTCGAACTCCTACGAGCAGTACTTC
CASSPPGFRTSGSNSYEQYF
>TRBV5-4|-|TRBJ2-1|-
TGTGCCAGCAGCTTGGATTCTTACAATGAGCAGTTCTTC
CASSLDSYNEQFF
>TRBV11-2|-|TRBJ2-1|-
TGTGCCAGCAGTTACACTCTCTCCTACAATGAGCAGTTCTTC
CASSYTLSYNEQFF
>TRBV6-4|-|TRBJ2-1|TRBD1
TGTGCCAGCAGTGGCCTAACTAGGGACAGATACAATGAGCAGTTCTTC
CASSGLTRDRYNEQFF
>TRBV27|-|TRBJ1-1|TRBD1
TGTGCCAGCAGTTCCTACCTCGGGACAGGGGGCGCTGAAGCTTTCTTT
CASSSYLGTGGAEAFF
>TRBV4-2|-|TRBJ2-5|-
TGTGCCAGCAGCCACAAAGGGCAGCAAGAGACCCAGTACTTC
CASSHKGQQETQYF
>TRBV4-3|-|TRBJ2-2|-
TGCGCCAGCAGCCGCCGAAACACCGGGGAGCTGTTTTTT
CASSRRNTGELFF
>TRBV10-3|-|TRBJ1-1|-
TGTGCCAGCAGTTACTCATTCGGGGGGAGGACTGAAGCTTTCTTT
CASSYSFGGRTEAFF
>TRBV19|-|TRBJ2-2|TRBD2
TGTGCCACCCGTAGCGGGAGGGCCGGGGCCGGGGAGCTGTTTTTT
CATRSGRAGAGELFF
>TRBV5-4|-|TRBJ1-5|TRBD1
TGTGCCAGCAGCATCGACAGGGAGGATCAGCCCCAGCATTTT
CASSIDREDQPQHF
>TRBV7-2|-|TRBJ2-3|-
TGTGCCAGCAGCTTGGACACAGAAGGGCAGTATTTT
CASSLDTEGQYF
>TRBV7-2|-|TRBJ2-5|-
TGTGCCAGCAGCTTAGGGGGAGACCAAGAGACCCAGTACTTC
CASSLGGDQETQYF
>TRBV28|-|TRBJ1-1|-
TGTGCCAGCAGCAAGAGATCACTTCAAGGAAACACTGAAGCTTTCTTT
CASSKRSLQGNTEAFF
>TRBV18|-|TRBJ2-1|-
TGTGCCAGCTCACCACGGCCGGATTACAATGAGCAGTTCTTC
CASSPRPDYNEQFF
>TRBV5-1|-|TRBJ2-3|-
TGCGCCAGCAGCTTGGGTTTTCGGACATCGACTTCTAGCACAGATACGCAGTATTTT
CASSLGFRTSTSSTDTQYF
>TRBV9|-|TRBJ1-5|-
TGTGCCAGCAGCGTAGGCCAGTTTAGCAATCAGCCCCAGCATTTT
CASSVGQFSNQPQHF
>TRBV6-1|-|TRBJ2-7|-
TGTGCCAGCGGGGCCAGTTCCTACGAGCAGTACTTC
CASGASSYEQYF
>TRBV11-2|-|TRBJ2-7|TRBD2
TGTGCCAGCAGCACCGGGACTAGCGGGATCGGAATGGAGCAGTACTTC
CASSTGTSGIGMEQYF
>TRBV2|-|TRBJ2-7|-
TGTGCCAGCAGTGACCCCGGGGTCGAGCAGTACTTC
CASSDPGVEQYF
>TRBV5-1|-|TRBJ2-7|TRBD1
TGCGCCAGCAGCCCCCGAGGTCCGGACAGGAGCTACGAGCAGTACTTC
CASSPRGPDRSYEQYF
>TRBV11-2|-|TRBJ2-1|-
TGTGCCAGCACCCCTCTTGGGCAGTATGAGCAGTTCTTC
CASTPLGQYEQFF
>TRBV4-3|-|TRBJ2-5|TRBD2
TGCGCCAGCAGCCCCTCCCGGGGGGGATCAGAGACCCAGTACTTC
CASSPSRGGSETQYF
>TRBV30|-|TRBJ1-5|TRBD1
TGTGCCTGGAGTGTACAGGGGTTCAATCAGCCCCAGCATTTT
CAWSVQGFNQPQHF
>TRBV7-9|-|TRBJ2-7|-
TGTGCCAGCAGCCAGACGGACTACGAGCAGTACTTC
CASSQTDYEQYF
>TRBV2|-|TRBJ2-7|-
TGTGCCAGCACGGGGTCCGGAACTACGCCGCGCGAGCAGTACTTC
CASTGSGTTPREQYF
>TRBV13|-|TRBJ2-3|TRBD2
TGTGCCAGCAGCCCCCCCGGGGGCGGGAGGGCAGATACGCAGTATTTT
CASSPPGGGRADTQYF
>TRBV28|-|TRBJ2-3|-
TGTGCCAGCAGTACGGGCGGCGGAACCTTGACAGATACGCAGTATTTT
CASSTGGGTLTDTQYF
>TRBV28|once|TRBJ1-1|-
TGTGCCACCGCGGAACAGAACACTGAAGCTTTCTTT
CATAEQNTEAFF
>TRBV5-1|-|TRBJ2-1|-
TGCGCCAGCAGCCTAGGGGGAGGGGAGCAGTTCTTC
CASSLGGGEQFF
>TRBV18|-|TRBJ1-1|TRBD1
TGTGCCAGCTCACCAGCGACAGGGACTTACACTGAAGCTTTCTTT
CASSPATGTYTEAFF
>TRBV11-2|-|TRBJ1-2|TRBD1
TGTGCCAGCAGCTTAGCGCCCGGGACAGGGGCCAACTATGGCTACACCTTC
CASSLAPGTGANYGYTF
>TRBV5-1|-|TRBJ2-6|-
TGCGCCAGCGCCGACCCATCTGGGGCCAACGTCCTGACTTTC
CASADPSGANVLTF
>TRBV6-6|-|TRBJ2-2|TRBD2
TGTGCCAGCATACCCGCCAGCGGGGCCACCGGGGAGCTGTTTTTT
CASIPASGATGELFF
>TRBV18|-|TRBJ2-7|TRBD2
TGTGCCAGCTCACCCCCCCGGGGGGAGTTCTACGAGCAGTACTTC
CASSPPRGEFYEQYF
>TRBV4-3|-|TRBJ2-7|-
TGCGCCAGCAGCCAAGCGGCCCGGCGGGCCGAGCAGTACTTC
CASSQAARRAEQYF
>TRBV11-2|-|TRBJ2-6|-
TGTGCCAGCAGCTTTCGGGTGAAGGGGTTGTCTGGGGCCAACGTCCTGACTTTC
CASSFRVKGLSGANVLTF
>TRBV5-1|-|TRBJ2-7|TRBD2
TGCGCCAGCAGCTTTGTACCTAGCGGAGAATGGGCCTACGAGCAGTACTTC
CASSFVPSGEWAYEQYF
>TRBV9|-|TRBJ1-3|TRBD1
TGTGCCAGCAGCGCAGCTCCGGGACAGCACTCTGGAAACACCATATATTTT
CASSAAPGQHSGNTIYF
>TRBV5-1|-|TRBJ1-1|-
TGCGCCAGCAGCTTGGGTCAGGCTGAAGCTTTCTTT
CASSLGQAEAFF
>TRBV7-3|-|TRBJ2-1|TRBD2
TGTGCCAGCAGCCCTCTGCGGGGGAATGAGCAGTTCTTC
CASSPLRGNEQFF
>TRBV27|-|TRBJ1-3|-
TGTGCCAGCAGGCTCTCTGGAAACACCATATATTTT
CASRLSGNTIYF
>TRBV27|-|TRBJ2-7|-
TGTGCCAGCAGTTTATCGGGCAGGGAAAGTTCCTACGAGCAGTACTTC
CASSLSGRESSYEQYF
>TRBV18|-|TRBJ2-5|-
TGTGCCAGCTCACCACCGCTGGGAACAGAGACCCAGTACTTC
CASSPPLGTETQYF